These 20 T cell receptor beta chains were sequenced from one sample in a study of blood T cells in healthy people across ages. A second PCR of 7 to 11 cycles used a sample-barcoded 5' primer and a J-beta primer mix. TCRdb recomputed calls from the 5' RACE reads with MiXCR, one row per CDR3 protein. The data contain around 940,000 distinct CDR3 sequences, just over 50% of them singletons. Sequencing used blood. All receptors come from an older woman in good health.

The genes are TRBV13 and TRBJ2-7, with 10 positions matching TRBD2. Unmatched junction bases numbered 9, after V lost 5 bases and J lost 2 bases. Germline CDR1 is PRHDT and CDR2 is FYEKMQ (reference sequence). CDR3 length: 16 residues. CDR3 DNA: TGTGCCAGCAGCACCTTTACAGGGACTAGCGCCTACGAGCAGTACTTC. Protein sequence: CASSTFTGTSAYEQYF.

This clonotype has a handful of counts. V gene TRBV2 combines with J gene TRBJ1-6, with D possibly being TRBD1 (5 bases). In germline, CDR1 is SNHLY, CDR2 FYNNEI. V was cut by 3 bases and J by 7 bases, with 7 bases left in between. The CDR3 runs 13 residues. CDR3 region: CASSEGPNSPLHF. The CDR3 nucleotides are TGTGCCAGCAGTGAGGGACCAAATTCACCCCTCCACTTT. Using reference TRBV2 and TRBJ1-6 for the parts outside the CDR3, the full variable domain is EPEVTQTPSHQVTQMGQEVILRCVPISNHLYFYWYRQILGQKVEFLVSFYNNEISEKSEIFDDQFSVERPDGSNFTLKIRSTKLEDSAMYFCASSEGPNSPLHFGNGTRLTVT.

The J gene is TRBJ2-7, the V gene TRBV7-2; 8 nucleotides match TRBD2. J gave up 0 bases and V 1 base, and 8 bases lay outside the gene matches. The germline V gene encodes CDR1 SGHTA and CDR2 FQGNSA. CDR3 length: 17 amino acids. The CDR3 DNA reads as TGTGCCAGCAGCTTAGTAAAGCGGGAGTCCAGCTCCTACGAGCAGTACTTC. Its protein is CASSLVKRESSSYEQYF.

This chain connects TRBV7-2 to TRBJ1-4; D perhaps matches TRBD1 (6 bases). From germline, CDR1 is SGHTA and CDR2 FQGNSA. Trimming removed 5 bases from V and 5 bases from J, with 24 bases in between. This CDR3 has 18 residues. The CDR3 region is CASSLLTIRGAGNEKLFF. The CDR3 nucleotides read TGTGCCAGCAGCCTTCTTACCATTAGGGGGGCTGGGAATGAAAAACTGTTTTTT.

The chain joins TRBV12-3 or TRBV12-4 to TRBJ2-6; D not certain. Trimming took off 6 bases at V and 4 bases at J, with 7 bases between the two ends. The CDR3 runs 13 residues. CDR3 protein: CASRPVGANVLTF. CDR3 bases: TGTGCCAGCAGACCTGTAGGGGCCAACGTCCTGACTTTC.

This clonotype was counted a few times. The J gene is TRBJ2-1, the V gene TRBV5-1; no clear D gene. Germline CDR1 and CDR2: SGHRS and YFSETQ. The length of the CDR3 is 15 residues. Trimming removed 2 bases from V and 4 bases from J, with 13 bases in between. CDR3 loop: CASSLDLQSYNEQFF. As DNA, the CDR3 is TGCGCCAGCAGCTTAGACCTACAATCATACAATGAGCAGTTCTTC.

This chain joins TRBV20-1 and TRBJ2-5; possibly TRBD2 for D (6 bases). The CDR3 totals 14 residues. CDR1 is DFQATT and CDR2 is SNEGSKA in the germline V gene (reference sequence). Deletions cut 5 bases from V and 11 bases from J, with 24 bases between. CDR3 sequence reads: CSASRSGVPGEQYF. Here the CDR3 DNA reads TGCAGTGCTTCGCGATCCGGGGTCCCGGGGGAGCAGTACTTC.

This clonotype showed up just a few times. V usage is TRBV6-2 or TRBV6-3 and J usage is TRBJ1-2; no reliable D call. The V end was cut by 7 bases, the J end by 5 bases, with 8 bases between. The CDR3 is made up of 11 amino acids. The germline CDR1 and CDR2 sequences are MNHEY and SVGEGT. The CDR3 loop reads CASTDGYGYTF. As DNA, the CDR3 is TGTGCCAGCACGGACGGATATGGCTACACCTTC.

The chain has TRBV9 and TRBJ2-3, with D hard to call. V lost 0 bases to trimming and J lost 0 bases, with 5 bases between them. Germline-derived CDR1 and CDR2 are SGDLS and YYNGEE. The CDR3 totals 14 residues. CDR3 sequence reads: CASSVEVSTDTQYF. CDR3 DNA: TGTGCCAGCAGCGTAGAGGTTAGCACAGATACGCAGTATTTT.

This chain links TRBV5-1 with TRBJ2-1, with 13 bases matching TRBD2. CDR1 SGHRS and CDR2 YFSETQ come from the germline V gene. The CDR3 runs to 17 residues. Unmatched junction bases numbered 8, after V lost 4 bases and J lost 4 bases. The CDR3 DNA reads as TGCGCCAGCAGCCCGCGCACTAGCGGGAGGGGATACAATGAGCAGTTCTTC. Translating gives CASSPRTSGRGYNEQFF.

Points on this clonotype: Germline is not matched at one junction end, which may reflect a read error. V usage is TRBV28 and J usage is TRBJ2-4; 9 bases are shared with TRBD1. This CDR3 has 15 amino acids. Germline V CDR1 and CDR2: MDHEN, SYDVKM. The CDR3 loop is CASSPTGGAKNIRYF. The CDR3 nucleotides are TGTGCCAGCAGCCCGACAGGGGGAGCCAAAAACATTCGGTACTTC.

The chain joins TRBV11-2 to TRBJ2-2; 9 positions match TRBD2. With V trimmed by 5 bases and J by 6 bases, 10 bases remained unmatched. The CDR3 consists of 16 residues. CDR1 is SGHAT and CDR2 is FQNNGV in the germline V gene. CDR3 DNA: TGTGCCAGCAGCCATGGGATAGCGGGAGTTCCCGGGGAGCTGTTTTTT. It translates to CASSHGIAGVPGELFF.

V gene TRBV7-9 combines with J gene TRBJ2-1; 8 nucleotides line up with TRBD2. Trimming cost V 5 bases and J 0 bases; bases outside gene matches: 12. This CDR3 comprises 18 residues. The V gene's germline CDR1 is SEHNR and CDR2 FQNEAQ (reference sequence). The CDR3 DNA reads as TGTGCCAGCAGCCTGGACCGCGCTAGCGGGTTCTCCTACAATGAGCAGTTCTTC. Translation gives CASSLDRASGFSYNEQFF.

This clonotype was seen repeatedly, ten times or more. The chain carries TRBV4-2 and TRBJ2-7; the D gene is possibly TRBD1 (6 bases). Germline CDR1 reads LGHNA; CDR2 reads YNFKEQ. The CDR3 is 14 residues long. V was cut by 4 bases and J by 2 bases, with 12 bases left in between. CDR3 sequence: CASSRRDKAYEQYF. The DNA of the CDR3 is TGTGCCAGCAGCCGCCGGGACAAAGCCTACGAGCAGTACTTC.

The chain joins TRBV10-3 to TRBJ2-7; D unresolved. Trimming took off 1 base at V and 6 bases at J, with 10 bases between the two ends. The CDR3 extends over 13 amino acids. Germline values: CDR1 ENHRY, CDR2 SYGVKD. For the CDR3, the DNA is TGTGCCATCAGTGAGTTCGACGACTGCGAGCAGTACTTC. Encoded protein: CAISEFDDCEQYF.

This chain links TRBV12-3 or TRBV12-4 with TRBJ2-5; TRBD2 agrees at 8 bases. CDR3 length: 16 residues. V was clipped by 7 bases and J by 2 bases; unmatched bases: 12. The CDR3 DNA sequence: TGTGCCAGCACGGATGCGGGAGGAATGTGGCAAGAGACCCAGTACTTC. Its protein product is CASTDAGGMWQETQYF.

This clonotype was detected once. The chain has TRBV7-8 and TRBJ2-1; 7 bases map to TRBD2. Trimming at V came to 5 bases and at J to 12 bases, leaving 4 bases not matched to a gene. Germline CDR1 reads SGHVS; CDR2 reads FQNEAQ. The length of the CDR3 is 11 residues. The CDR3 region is CASSVGTMQFF. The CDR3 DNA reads TGTGCCAGCAGCGTGGGGACTATGCAGTTCTTC.

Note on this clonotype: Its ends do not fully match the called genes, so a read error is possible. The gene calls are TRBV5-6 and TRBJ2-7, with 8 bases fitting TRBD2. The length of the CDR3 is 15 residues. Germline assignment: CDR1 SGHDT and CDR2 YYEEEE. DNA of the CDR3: TGTGCCAGCACCTTGCGGGGGGCGGGGAAGAACGAGCAGTACTTC. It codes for CASTLRGAGKNEQYF. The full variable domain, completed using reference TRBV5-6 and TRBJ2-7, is DAGVTQSPTHLIKTRGQQVTLRCSPKSGHDTVSWYQQALGQGPQFIFQYYEEEERQRGNFPDRFSGHQFPNYSSELNVNALLLGDSALYLCASTLRGAGKNEQYFGPGTRLTVT.

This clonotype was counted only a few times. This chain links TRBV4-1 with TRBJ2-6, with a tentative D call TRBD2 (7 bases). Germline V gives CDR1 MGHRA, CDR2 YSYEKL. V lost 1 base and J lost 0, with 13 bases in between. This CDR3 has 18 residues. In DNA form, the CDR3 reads TGCGCCAGCAGCCAAGTGGGGGCGGGGGACTCTGGGGCCAACGTCCTGACTTTC. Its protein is CASSQVGAGDSGANVLTF.

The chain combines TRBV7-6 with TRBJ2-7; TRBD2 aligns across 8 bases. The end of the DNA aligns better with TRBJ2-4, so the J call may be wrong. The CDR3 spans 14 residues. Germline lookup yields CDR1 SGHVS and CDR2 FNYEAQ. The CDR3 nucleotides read TGTGCCAGCAGCAGCCGGGGGGGGCCGGACATTCAGTACTTC. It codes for CASSSRGGPDIQYF.